This T cell receptor (beta chain) was profiled in a study of shared clonotypes between healthy human individuals. Overall study findings and caveats: In contrast to clonotypes shared by all four donors, non-shared clonotypes had lower generation probabilities.

CDR1 is MDHEN, CDR2 SYDVKM, per germline. CDR3 length: 11 amino acids. The V end was cut by 8 bases, the J end by 3 bases, with 8 bases between. Investigators spread the genomic DNA of each subset evenly over several immunoSEQ plates. TCRdb's copy holds only in-frame clones and misses some; the assay was immunoSEQ multiplex PCR. The sample records over 800,000 clones, nearly 95% being singletons. This clone was seen repeatedly, ten times or more. Its antigen is unknown. CD8 cells classed as naive were CD45RO-negative and positively selected for CCR7, excluding terminally differentiated effector memory CD45RA+ cells.

Sequenced: naive CD8+ T cells sorted from blood. V usage is TRBV28 and J usage is TRBJ2-7, with D perhaps TRBD1 (5 bases). The sequence was collected from a man aged 30 to 39 in good health. CDR3 sequence (DNA): TGTGCCAGCGGGGCCCTCTACGAGCAGTACTTC. Translated, it gives CASGALYEQYF.